This entry is about one T cell receptor beta chain. Its antigen is not known. From the RT-PCR reads, TCRdb called clonotypes with MiXCR, one entry per CDR3 protein. The data hold roughly 650,000 distinct CDR3 sequences, with approximately 14% observed a single time. Between the trimmed V and J ends, which lost 1 base and 5 bases, there was a span of 12 bases. The CDR3 runs 15 residues. CDR1 and CDR2 (germline): LGHDT, YNNKEL (reference sequence). The record originates from a study of response to subunit inactivated influenza vaccine. Findings and caveats of the study: The authors proposed limited new T cell recruitment per seasonal influenza vaccination.

J is TRBJ2-1 and V is TRBV3-1; D call uncertain. The sequences come from PBMCs from blood, collected about 13 days after vaccination. The TCR sequence derives from a man between 45 and 60 years old who received an inactivated influenza vaccine. CDR3 sequence: CASSQGQLPNNEQFF. CDR3 in DNA: TGTGCCAGCAGCCAAGGGCAGCTTCCCAACAATGAGCAGTTCTTC.